A selection of T cell receptor beta chains follows, all from one sample in a study of shared clonotypes between healthy human individuals. Generated by immunoSEQ multiplex PCR, the TCRdb table keeps only in-frame clones and is missing some. In the table there are about 340,000 clones, roughly 80% of which are singletons. The sequencing sample was made of memory CD4+ T cells sorted from blood. The receptors derive from a man aged 30 to 45 in good health. The CDR3 runs from the conserved cysteine through the conserved F or W. The D gene is left open where the match is weak. Only some rows state a clone size, as once, few, many or a class for expanded clones.

V	D	size	J	DNA	CDR3
TRBV2	TRBD1	once	TRBJ1-1	TGTGCCGGGAGGGATCCAGGGGGATTTGGAGCTTTCTTT	CAGRDPGGFGAFF
TRBV18	.	many	TRBJ2-3	TGTGCCAGCTCCCCGGGCAGGGCGCCAGATACGCAGTATTTT	CASSPGRAPDTQYF
TRBV29-1	TRBD2	.	TRBJ2-7	TGCAGCGTTGGGGAGACTAGCGGGTACGAGCAGTACTTC	CSVGETSGYEQYF
TRBV2	TRBD2	.	TRBJ2-5	TGTGCCAGCAACGGACTAGCGGGAGGACAAGAGACCCAGTACTTC	CASNGLAGGQETQYF
TRBV7-3	TRBD2	few	TRBJ2-1	TGTGCCAGCAGCCTACCCGGGACTAGTGGAAGGGGTGAGCAGTTCTTC	CASSLPGTSGRGEQFF
TRBV4-1	.	.	TRBJ1-2	TGCGCCAGCAGCCAAATAGAAGGCAGCTTCTATGGCTACACCTTC	CASSQIEGSFYGYTF
TRBV7-9	.	.	TRBJ2-7	TGTGCCACAGGGACCCCCCGCGAGCAGTACTTC	CATGTPREQYF
TRBV7-2	.	.	TRBJ2-3	TGTGCCAGCAGCCCTGGGCGCACAGATACGCAGTATTTT	CASSPGRTDTQYF
TRBV11-2	TRBD2	.	TRBJ2-1	TGTGCCAGCAGCATTAGCGGGAGGGCGGTTGAGCAGTTCTTC	CASSISGRAVEQFF
TRBV19	.	.	TRBJ1-5	TGTGCCAGTAGGACAGTAAACAGCAATCAGCCCCAGCATTTT	CASRTVNSNQPQHF
TRBV11-3	.	.	TRBJ1-3	TGTGCCAGCAGCTTAGTTTCAGGGGACACCATATATTTT	CASSLVSGDTIYF
TRBV29-1	TRBD1	.	TRBJ1-4	TGCAGCGTTGAAGAGGGCAGGGGGCGCGATGAAAAACTGTTTTTT	CSVEEGRGRDEKLFF